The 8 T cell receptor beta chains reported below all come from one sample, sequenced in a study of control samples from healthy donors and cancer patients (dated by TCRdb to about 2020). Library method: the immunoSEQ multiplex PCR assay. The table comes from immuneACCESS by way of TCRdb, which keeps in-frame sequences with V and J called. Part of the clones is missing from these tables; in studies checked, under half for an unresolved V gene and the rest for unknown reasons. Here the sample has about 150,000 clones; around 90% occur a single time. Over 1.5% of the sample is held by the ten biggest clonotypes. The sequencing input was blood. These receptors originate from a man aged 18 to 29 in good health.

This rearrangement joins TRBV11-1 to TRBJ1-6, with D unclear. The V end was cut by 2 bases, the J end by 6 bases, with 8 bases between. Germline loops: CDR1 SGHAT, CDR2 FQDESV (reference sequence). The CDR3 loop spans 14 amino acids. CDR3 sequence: CASSLSGINSPLHF. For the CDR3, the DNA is TGTGCCAGCAGCTTATCGGGGATTAATTCACCCCTCCACTTT.

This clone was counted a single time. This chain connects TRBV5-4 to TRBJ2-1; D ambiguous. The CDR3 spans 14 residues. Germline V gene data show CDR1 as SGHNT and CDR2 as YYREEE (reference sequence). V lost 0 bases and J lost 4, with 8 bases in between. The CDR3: CASSLAKGYNEQFF. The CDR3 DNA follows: TGTGCCAGCAGCTTGGCGAAGGGTTACAATGAGCAGTTCTTC.

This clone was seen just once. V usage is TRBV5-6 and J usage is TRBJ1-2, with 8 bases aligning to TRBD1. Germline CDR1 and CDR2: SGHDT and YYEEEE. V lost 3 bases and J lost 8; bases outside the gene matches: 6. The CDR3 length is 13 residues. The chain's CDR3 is CASSSPGTGGYTF. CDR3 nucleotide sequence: TGTGCCAGCAGCTCACCCGGGACAGGAGGCTACACCTTC.

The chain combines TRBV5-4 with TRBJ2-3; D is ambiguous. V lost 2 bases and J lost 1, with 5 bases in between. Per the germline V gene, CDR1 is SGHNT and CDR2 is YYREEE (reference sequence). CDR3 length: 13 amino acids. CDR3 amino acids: CASSLPGTDTQYF. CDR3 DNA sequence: TGTGCCAGCAGCTTACCAGGCACAGATACGCAGTATTTT.

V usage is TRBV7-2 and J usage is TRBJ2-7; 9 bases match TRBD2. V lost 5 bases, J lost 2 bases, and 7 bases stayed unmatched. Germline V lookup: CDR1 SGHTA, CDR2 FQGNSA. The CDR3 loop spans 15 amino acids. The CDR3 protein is CASSASGGLTYEQYF. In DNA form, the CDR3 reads TGTGCCAGCAGCGCAAGCGGGGGGCTTACCTACGAGCAGTACTTC. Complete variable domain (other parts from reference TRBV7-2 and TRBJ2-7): GAGVSQSPSNKVTEKGKDVELRCDPISGHTALYWYRQSLGQGLEFLIYFQGNSAPDKSGLPSDRFSAERTGGSVSTLTIQRTQQEDSAVYLCASSASGGLTYEQYFGPGTRLTVT.

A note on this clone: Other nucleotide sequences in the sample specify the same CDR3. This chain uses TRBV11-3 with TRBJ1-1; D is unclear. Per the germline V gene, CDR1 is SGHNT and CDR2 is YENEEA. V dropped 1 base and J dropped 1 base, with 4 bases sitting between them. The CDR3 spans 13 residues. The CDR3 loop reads CASSLGGNTEAFF. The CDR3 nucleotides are TGTGCCAGCAGCTTAGGTGGGAACACTGAAGCTTTCTTT.

CDR3 in amino acids: CASSFRTLPDYEQYF. As DNA, the CDR3 is TGTGCCAGCAGCTTCAGGACTCTTCCGGACTACGAGCAGTACTTC. The chain combines TRBV11-3 with TRBJ2-7; D may be TRBD2 (5 bases). Germline values: CDR1 SGHNT, CDR2 YENEEA. The CDR3 length is 15 residues. The V gene lost 3 bases and the J gene lost 3 bases, with 15 bases spanning the gap.

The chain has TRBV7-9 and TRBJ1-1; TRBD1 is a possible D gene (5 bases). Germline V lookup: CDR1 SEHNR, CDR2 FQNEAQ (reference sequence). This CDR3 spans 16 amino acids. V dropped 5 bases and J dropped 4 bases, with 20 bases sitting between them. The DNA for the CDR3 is TGTGCCAGCAGCCTAAAAGAAGGGGCTTGGGGCACTGAAGCTTTCTTT. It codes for CASSLKEGAWGTEAFF. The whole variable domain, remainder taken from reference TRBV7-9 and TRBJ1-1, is DTGVSQNPRHKITKRGQNVTFRCDPISEHNRLYWYRQTLGQGPEFLTYFQNEAQLEKSRLLSDRFSAERPKGSFSTLEIQRTEQGDSAMYLCASSLKEGAWGTEAFFGQGTRLTVV.